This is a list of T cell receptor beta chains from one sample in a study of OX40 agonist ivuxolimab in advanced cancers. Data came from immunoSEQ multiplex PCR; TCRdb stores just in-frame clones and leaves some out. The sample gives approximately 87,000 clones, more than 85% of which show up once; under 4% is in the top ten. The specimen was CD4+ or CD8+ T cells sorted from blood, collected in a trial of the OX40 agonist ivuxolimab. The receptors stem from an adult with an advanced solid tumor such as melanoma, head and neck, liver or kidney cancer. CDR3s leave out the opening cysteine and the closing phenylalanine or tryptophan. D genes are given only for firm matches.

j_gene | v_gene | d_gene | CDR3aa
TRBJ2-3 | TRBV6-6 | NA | ASTDSTHTQY
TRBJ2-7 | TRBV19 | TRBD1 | ASSPSGQFYEQY
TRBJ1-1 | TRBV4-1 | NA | ASSLRGSEAF
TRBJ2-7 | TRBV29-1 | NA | SAQTNSYEQY
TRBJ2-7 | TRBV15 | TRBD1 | ATSRAWDRGAHEQY
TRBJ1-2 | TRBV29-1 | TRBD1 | SVVGQGAYGYT
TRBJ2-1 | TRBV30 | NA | AWSVTGRYNEQF
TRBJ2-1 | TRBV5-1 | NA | ASSLSASSYNEQF
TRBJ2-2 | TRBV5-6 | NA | ASSMEGRGGELF
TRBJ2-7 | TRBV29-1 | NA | SVGGPSYEQY
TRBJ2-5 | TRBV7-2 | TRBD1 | ASSSWFKGGETQY
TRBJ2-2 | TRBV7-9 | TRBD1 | ASSGDRVKLF
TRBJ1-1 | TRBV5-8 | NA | ASSLDANTEAF
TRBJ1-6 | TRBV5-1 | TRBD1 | ASSLKGQGAGSPLH
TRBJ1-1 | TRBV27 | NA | ASRLGNTEAF
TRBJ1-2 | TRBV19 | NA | ASSTRRANYGYT
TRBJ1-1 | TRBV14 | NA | ASSAGGWDEAF
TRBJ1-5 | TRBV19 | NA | ASSINSLGNQPQH
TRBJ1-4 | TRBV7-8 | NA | ASSLVGSAEKLF
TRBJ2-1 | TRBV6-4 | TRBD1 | ASSNASGTGGQGEF
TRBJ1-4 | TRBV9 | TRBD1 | ASSVAGQKTNEKLF
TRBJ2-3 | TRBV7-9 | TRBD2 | ASSFPLAGGPHTDTQY
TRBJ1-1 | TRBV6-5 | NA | ASSYQPTPGGTEAF
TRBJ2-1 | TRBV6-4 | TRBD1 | ASSEAGTGDSNEQF
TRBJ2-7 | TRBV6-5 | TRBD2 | ASSLLAGAYEQY
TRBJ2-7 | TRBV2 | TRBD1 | ASSEGQGANEQY
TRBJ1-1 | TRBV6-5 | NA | ASNDGGDTEAF
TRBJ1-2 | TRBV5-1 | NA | ASHRAGDYGYT
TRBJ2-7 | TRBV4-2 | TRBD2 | ASSQATSGSGVNEQY
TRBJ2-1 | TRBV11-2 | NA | ASSPTGAYNEQF
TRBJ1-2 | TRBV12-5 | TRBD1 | ASGLPGQASI